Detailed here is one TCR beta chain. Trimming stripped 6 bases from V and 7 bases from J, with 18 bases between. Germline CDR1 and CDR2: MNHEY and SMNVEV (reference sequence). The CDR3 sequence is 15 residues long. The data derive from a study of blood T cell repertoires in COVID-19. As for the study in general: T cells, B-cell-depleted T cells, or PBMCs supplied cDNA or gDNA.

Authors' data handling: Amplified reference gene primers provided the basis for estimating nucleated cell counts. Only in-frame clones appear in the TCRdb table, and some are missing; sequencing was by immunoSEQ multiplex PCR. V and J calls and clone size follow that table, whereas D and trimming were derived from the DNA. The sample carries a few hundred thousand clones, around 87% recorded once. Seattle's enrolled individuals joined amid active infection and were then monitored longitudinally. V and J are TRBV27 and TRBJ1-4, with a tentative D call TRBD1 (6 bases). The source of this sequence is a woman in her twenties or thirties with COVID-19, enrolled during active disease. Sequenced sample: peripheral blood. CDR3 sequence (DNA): TGTGCCAGCAGATTTTGGGACAAGAGGGGTGAAAAACTGTTTTTT. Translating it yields CASRFWDKRGEKLFF. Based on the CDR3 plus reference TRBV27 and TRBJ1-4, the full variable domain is EAQVTQNPRYLITVTGKKLTVTCSQNMNHEYMSWYRQDPGLGLRQIYYSMNVEVTDKGDVPEGYKVSRKEKRNFPLILESPSPNQTSLYFCASRFWDKRGEKLFFGSGTQLSVL.